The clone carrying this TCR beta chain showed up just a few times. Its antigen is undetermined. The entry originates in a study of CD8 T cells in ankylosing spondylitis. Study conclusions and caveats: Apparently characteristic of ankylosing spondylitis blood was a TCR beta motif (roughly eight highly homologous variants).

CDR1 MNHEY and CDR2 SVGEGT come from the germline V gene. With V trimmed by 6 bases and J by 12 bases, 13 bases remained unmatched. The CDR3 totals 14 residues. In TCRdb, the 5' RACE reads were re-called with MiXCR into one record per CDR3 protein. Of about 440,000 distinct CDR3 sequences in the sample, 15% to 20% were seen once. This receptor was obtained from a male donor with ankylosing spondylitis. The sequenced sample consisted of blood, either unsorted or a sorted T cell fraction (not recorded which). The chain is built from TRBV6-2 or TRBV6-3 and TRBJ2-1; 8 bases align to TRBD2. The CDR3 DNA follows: TGTGCCAGCAGCCATACTAGCGGAGCCGACAGGCAGTTCTTC. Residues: CASSHTSGADRQFF.